This TCR beta chain was identified during a study of cytomegalovirus exposure and HLA in healthy donors. The PCR made use of 60 Vbeta and 13 Jbeta primers. Measured with immunoSEQ multiplex PCR; TCRdb has only the in-frame clones, and not every one. The listing records 200,000 or so clones. The clonotype comes from a boy between 10 and 17 years old in good health and CMV-seronegative. Sequences were obtained from PBMCs.

This chain's CDR3 is CSAGGVQNIQYF. For the CDR3, the DNA is TGCAGCGCAGGGGGCGTACAAAACATTCAGTACTTC. V and J are TRBV29-1 and TRBJ2-4; TRBD1 matches 8 bases. Germline assignment: CDR1 SQVTM and CDR2 ANQGSEA. J gave up 5 bases and V 7 bases, and 4 bases lay outside the gene matches. This CDR3 comprises 12 residues.